This TCR beta chain was obtained from a study of blood T cell repertoires in COVID-19. Study background: The United States, Italy and Spain provided the acute and convalescent COVID-19 samples. T cells, B-cell-depleted T cells, or PBMCs provided the cDNA or gDNA that served as material.

Per the study methods: Estimation of nucleated cell counts relied on the amplification of reference gene primers. Using immunoSEQ multiplex PCR, the repertoire was profiled, and TCRdb retains in-frame clones only, with some absent. That table supplies the V and J calls and clone size; D and trimming were determined from the DNA. The sample contains 150,000 to 200,000 clones, around 82% of which appear only once. Germline V gene sequence: CDR1 LGHNA, CDR2 YNFKEQ. The V gene lost 1 base and the J gene lost 4 bases, with 16 bases spanning the gap. CDR3 size: 16 residues. The clonotype originates from a man in his sixties who had recovered from COVID-19. Sequencing used peripheral blood. The V and J genes are TRBV4-2 and TRBJ1-1; the D gene is possibly TRBD1 (5 bases). The CDR3, as DNA: TGTGCCAGCAGCCAAGGGAGACGGGGGACTGTCACTGAAGCTTTCTTT. It encodes CASSQGRRGTVTEAFF.